This T cell receptor beta chain was identified during a study of cytomegalovirus exposure and HLA in healthy donors. J was trimmed by 7 bases and V by 6 bases; bases with no gene match: 12. This CDR3 has 17 amino acids. CDR1 MGHRA and CDR2 YSYEKL come from the germline V gene. Points from the study as a whole: It was assumed in the presence/absence analyses that sequencing depth was roughly uniform across donors. Association of 16,951 TCR beta sequences with HLA alleles was found at 0.05 false discovery rate in a later analysis.

Note on this clone: Its target is unknown.

Healthy people donating bone marrow made up the donors. PCR was performed using 60 Vbeta and 13 Jbeta primers. TCRdb's table, derived via immunoSEQ multiplex PCR, lists solely in-frame clones and lacks some. The data contain approximately 140,000 clones, 70% to 80% of them seen just once; the ten biggest clones take up 3% to 4%. This rearrangement joins TRBV4-1 to TRBJ2-2; 12 bases agree with TRBD1. The sample consisted of PBMCs. This clonotype originated in a female donor in good health and CMV-seronegative. The CDR3 coding sequence is TGCGCCAGCAGTGGAGCCGGGACAGGGGGCGGCGGCGGGGAGCTGTTTTTT. Amino acids: CASSGAGTGGGGGELFF.